The entry below describes one TCR beta chain. Its specificity is not known. Trimming at V came to 6 bases and at J to 4 bases, leaving 3 bases not matched to a gene. The CDR3 extends over 14 amino acids. Amplified TCR beta CDR3 regions came from RNA transcripts. TCR CDR3 regions were first amplified by RT-PCR with HTBI primers. MiXCR was run by TCRdb on the multiplex PCR reads, yielding one entry per CDR3 protein. This sample has some 510,000 distinct CDR3 sequences, with roughly 50% found just once. The record originates from a study of T cells in Graves' hyperthyroidism and ophthalmopathy. Study results and limitations: Ophthalmopathy and stable hyperthyroidism were told apart by a 13 V-J model. Appearing also in blood were most of the thyroid clonotypes expanded above 0.001.

Hyperthyroidism patients were newly diagnosed, had disease duration under 2 months, and were aged 18 to 65 years. Uncontrolled infection, other autoimmune disease, pregnancy or lactation excluded patients. The sequence came from a woman in her late teens or twenties with Graves' hyperthyroidism. The chain has TRBV6-7 and TRBJ2-1; TRBD2 matches at 10 bases. TRBV6-7 counts as an open reading frame of uncertain function. The sequencing input was peripheral blood or thyroid tissue (not recorded which). The CDR3 coding sequence is TGTGCCAGCAGGGGACTAGCGTTATACAATGAGCAGTTCTTC. Its translation: CASRGLALYNEQFF.